These 7 T cell receptor beta chains were sequenced from one sample in a study of blood T cells in healthy people across ages. The second PCR ran roughly 6 to 12 cycles with a sample-barcoded 5' primer and J-beta primers. TCRdb reanalysed the 5' RACE reads using MiXCR and keeps one entry per CDR3 protein. The table includes about 780,000 distinct CDR3 sequences, around half detected once. Sequencing was done on a sample of blood. The origin of the receptors is a man aged 80 or over in good health.

This clonotype was seen only a few times. The V gene is TRBV19, the J gene TRBJ2-5; D gene unclear. Trimming cost V 3 bases and J 5 bases, with 10 bases left between them. The CDR3 has 13 residues. Germline V gene sequence: CDR1 LNHDA, CDR2 SQIVND (reference sequence). The CDR3 region is CASSIRPRETQYF. The CDR3, as DNA: TGTGCCAGTAGTATCAGGCCGCGGGAGACCCAGTACTTC.

V and J are TRBV7-2 and TRBJ1-6; D not certain. This CDR3 region has 13 residues. V was clipped by 1 base and J by 10 bases, with 8 bases between them. In germline, CDR1 is SGHTA, CDR2 FQGNSA. The CDR3 sequence is CASSLDRASPLHF. The CDR3 DNA reads as TGTGCCAGCAGCTTAGACCGGGCCTCACCCCTCCACTTT.

V is TRBV12-3 or TRBV12-4 and J is TRBJ2-1; 10 bases map to TRBD2. The length of the CDR3 is 18 residues. V shed 5 bases and J 2 bases; nucleotides not matched to a gene: 12. CDR3 coding DNA: TGTGCCAGCAGTAGACTGGAAGGACTAGCGGTTACCTACAATGAGCAGTTCTTC. Its translation is CASSRLEGLAVTYNEQFF.

The chain couples TRBV5-1 to TRBJ1-1; D ambiguous. Germline CDR1 SGHRS, CDR2 YFSETQ. This CDR3 comprises 14 residues. V was shortened by 2 bases and J by 1 base, with 9 bases between the two germline ends. CDR3 DNA sequence: TGCGCCAGCAGCTTACGGCCGGCGAACACTGAAGCTTTCTTT. Translation gives CASSLRPANTEAFF.

V is TRBV6-1 and J is TRBJ2-1; the D gene is possibly TRBD2 (6 bases). The J call is in doubt because the DNA end fits TRBJ2-7 better. The CDR3 has 16 residues. Germline CDR1 MNHNS, CDR2 SASEGT. The CDR3, as DNA: TGTGCCAGCAGTGAAGGGGCGGGATTCTCCTACAATGAGCAGTACTTC. It encodes CASSEGAGFSYNEQYF.

In the case of this clonotype: Since a much larger clone is just one base distant, this may be a read error. The gene calls are TRBV29-1 and TRBJ2-5, with 10 bases identical to TRBD2. The CDR3 extends over 15 amino acids. CDR1 is SQVTM, CDR2 ANQGSEA, per germline. With 1 base clipped from V and 11 bases from J, the junction kept 13 bases outside the gene matches. CDR3 DNA: TGCAGCGTTGAAGCCTCTAGCGGGAGTGTAGATGAGCAGTACTTC. Translation gives CSVEASSGSVDEQYF.

The chain combines TRBV25-1 with TRBJ1-2; D is unresolved. V was trimmed by 7 bases and J by 7 bases, leaving 19 bases between them. The germline gives CDR1 MGHDK, CDR2 SYGVNS. The CDR3 covers 14 residues. The CDR3 loop is CASKGEKGFSGYTF. CDR3 nucleotide sequence: TGTGCCAGCAAAGGAGAAAAGGGTTTTAGTGGCTACACCTTC.